The T cell receptor (beta chain) described here comes from a study of T cells in Graves' hyperthyroidism and ophthalmopathy. The germline V gene encodes CDR1 LNHDA and CDR2 SQIVND (reference sequence). Trimming stripped 6 bases from V and 1 base from J, with 8 bases between. The CDR3 sequence is 13 residues long. There are a few counts of this clonotype. Investigators excluded patients with uncontrolled infection, other autoimmune disease, pregnancy or lactation. Amplification of TCR beta CDR3 regions was performed using RNA transcripts as template. TCR CDR3 underwent first-round RT-PCR with the HTBI primer set. MiXCR, applied by TCRdb to the multiplex PCR reads, yields one record per CDR3 protein. In the table there are about 350,000 distinct CDR3 sequences, about 16% of which are singletons.

This sequence originates from a woman in her fifties or sixties with Graves' ophthalmopathy. V gene TRBV19 combines with J gene TRBJ2-3; D uncertain. The specimen sequenced was blood. In nucleotides, the CDR3 is TGTGCCAGTAGGGAAACGGGCACAGATACGCAGTATTTT. Translating gives CASRETGTDTQYF.